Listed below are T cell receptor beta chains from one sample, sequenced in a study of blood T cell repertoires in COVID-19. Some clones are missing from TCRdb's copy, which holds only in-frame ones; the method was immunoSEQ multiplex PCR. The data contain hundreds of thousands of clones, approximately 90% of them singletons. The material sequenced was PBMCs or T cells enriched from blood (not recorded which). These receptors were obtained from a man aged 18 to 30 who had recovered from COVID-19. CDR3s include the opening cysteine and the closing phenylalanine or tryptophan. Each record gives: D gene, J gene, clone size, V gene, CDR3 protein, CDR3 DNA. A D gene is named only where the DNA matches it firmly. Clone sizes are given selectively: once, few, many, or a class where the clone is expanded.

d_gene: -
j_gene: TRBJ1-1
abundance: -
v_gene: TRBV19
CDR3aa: CASSRTDPGMNTEAFF
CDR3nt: TGTGCCAGTAGTAGGACAGACCCAGGAATGAACACTGAAGCTTTCTTT

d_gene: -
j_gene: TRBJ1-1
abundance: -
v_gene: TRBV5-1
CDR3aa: CASSLREPNTEAFF
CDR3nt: TGCGCCAGCAGCTTGAGAGAACCGAACACTGAAGCTTTCTTT

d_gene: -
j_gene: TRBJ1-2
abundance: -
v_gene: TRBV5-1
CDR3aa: CATTGDGYGYTF
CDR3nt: TGCGCCACGACAGGAGACGGCTATGGCTACACCTTC

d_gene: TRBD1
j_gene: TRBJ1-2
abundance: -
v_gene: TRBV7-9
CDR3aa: CASSPRQGEGYTF
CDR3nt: TGTGCCAGCAGCCCGCGACAGGGGGAGGGCTACACCTTC

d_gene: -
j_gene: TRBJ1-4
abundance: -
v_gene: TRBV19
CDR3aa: CASSISDRKKLFF
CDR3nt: TGTGCCAGTAGTATATCGGACAGAAAAAAACTGTTTTTT

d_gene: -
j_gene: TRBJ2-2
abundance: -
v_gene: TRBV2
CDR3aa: CARSTGMANTGELFF
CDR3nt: TGTGCCAGATCAACGGGGATGGCGAACACCGGGGAGCTGTTTTTT

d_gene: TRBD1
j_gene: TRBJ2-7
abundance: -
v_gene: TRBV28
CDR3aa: CASSLGQGKNEQYF
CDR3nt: TGTGCCAGCAGTTTAGGACAGGGTAAAAACGAGCAGTACTTC

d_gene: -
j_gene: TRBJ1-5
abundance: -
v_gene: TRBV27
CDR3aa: CASSLGRGRPQHF
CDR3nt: TGTGCCAGCAGTTTAGGTAGGGGGAGACCCCAGCATTTT

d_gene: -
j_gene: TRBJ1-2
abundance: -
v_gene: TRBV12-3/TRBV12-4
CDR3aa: CASSLSGSSGYTF
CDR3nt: TGTGCCAGCAGTTTATCGGGTTCGAGTGGCTACACCTTC

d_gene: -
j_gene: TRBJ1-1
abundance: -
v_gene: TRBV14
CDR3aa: CASSQQVRGEAFF
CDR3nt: TGTGCCAGCAGCCAACAAGTCCGGGGTGAAGCTTTCTTT

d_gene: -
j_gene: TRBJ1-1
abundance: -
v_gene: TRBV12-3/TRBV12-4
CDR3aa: CASGEANTEAFF
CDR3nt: TGTGCCAGCGGGGAGGCGAACACTGAAGCTTTCTTT

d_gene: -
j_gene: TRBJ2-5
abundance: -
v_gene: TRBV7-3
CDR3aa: CASSLDYQETQYF
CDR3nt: TGTGCCAGCAGCTTAGACTACCAAGAGACCCAGTACTTC

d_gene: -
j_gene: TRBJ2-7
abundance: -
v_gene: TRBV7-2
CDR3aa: CASSPSGTLPYEQYF
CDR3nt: TGTGCCAGCAGCCCGTCGGGGACTTTGCCCTACGAGCAGTACTTC

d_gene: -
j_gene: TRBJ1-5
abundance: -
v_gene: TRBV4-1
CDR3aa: CASSPAADSNQPQHF
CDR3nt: TGCGCCAGCAGCCCCGCGGCCGATAGCAATCAGCCCCAGCATTTT

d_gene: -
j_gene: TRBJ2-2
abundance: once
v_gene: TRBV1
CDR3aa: CTSSPQFTGGIGELFF
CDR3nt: TGCACCAGCAGCCCGCAATTCACAGGGGGTATCGGGGAGCTGTTTTTT

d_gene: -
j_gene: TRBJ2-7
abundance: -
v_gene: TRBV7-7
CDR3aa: CASSPISGFGEQYF
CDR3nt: TGTGCCAGCAGCCCTATCTCAGGGTTCGGCGAGCAGTACTTC

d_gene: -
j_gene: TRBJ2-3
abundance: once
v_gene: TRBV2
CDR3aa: CASSAQRGDTQYF
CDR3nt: TGTGCCAGCAGCGCACAAAGAGGAGATACGCAGTATTTT

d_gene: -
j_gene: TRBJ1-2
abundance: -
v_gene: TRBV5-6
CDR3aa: CASSDEGRYGYTF
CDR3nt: TGTGCCAGCAGCGACGAGGGCCGCTATGGCTACACCTTC

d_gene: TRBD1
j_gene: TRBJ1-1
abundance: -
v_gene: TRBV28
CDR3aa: CATLTGLTEAFF
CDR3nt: TGTGCCACCTTGACAGGGTTGACTGAAGCTTTCTTT

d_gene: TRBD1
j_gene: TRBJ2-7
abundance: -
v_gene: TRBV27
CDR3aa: CASRDRGQVHEQYF
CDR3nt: TGTGCCAGCAGGGACAGGGGGCAAGTCCACGAGCAGTACTTC

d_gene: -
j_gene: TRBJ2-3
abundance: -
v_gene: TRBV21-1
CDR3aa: CASSKWRGGIHRMTDTQYF
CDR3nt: TGTGCCAGCAGCAAATGGCGGGGGGGCATTCATAGGATGACAGATACGCAGTATTTT

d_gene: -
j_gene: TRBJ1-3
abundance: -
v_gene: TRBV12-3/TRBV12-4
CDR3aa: CASSQDSNTIYF
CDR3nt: TGTGCCAGCAGCCAAGACAGCAACACCATATATTTT

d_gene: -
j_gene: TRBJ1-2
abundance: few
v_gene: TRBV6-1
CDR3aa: CASSEALQVYGYTF
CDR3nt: TGTGCCAGCAGTGAAGCGCTACAGGTCTATGGCTACACCTTC

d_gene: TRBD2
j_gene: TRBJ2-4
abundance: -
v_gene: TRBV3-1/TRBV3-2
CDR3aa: CASSPPGLAGKNIQYF
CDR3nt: TGTGCCAGCAGCCCCCCGGGACTAGCAGGCAAAAACATTCAGTACTTC

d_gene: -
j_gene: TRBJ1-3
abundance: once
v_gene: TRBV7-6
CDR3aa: CASSSRTSRTSGNTIYF
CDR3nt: TGTGCCAGCAGCTCACGTACTAGCCGGACTTCTGGAAACACCATATATTTT

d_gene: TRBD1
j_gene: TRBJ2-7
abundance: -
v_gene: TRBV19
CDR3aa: CASTKGSGTGLSYEQYF
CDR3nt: TGTGCCAGTACTAAAGGATCCGGGACAGGGCTCTCCTACGAGCAGTACTTC

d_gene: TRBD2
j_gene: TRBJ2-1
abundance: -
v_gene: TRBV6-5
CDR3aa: CASSYSYPTGGEQFF
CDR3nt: TGTGCCAGCAGTTACTCTTACCCGACGGGGGGTGAGCAGTTCTTC

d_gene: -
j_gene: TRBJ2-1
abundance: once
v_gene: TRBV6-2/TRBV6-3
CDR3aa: CASSYISARGEFF
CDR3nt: TGTGCCAGCAGTTACATTTCGGCCAGGGGTGAGTTCTTC

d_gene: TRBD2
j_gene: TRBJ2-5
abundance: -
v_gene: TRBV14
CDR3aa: CASSQGAGAETQYF
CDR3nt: TGTGCCAGCAGCCAAGGGGCGGGAGCGGAGACCCAGTACTTC

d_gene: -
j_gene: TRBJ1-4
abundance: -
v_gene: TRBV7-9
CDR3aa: CASSLTGTLTNEKLFF
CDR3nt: TGTGCCAGCAGCTTGACCGGGACACTGACAAATGAAAAACTGTTTTTT

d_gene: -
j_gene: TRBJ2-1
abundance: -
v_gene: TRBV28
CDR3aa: CASSLYGGEQFF
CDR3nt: TGTGCCAGCAGTTTATATGGCGGCGAGCAGTTCTTC

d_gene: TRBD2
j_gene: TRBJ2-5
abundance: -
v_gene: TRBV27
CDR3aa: CASSLLGPKTAGGPGTQYF
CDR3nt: TGTGCCAGCAGTTTATTGGGCCCCAAAACAGCGGGAGGGCCCGGGACCCAGTACTTC

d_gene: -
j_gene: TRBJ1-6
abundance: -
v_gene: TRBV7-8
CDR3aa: CASTTTRYNSPLHF
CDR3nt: TGTGCCAGCACCACTACGAGGTATAATTCACCCCTCCACTTT

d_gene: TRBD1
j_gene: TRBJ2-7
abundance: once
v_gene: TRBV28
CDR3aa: CASSRTPGQSSEQYF
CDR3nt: TGTGCCAGCAGCCGGACCCCGGGACAGTCCTCCGAGCAGTACTTC

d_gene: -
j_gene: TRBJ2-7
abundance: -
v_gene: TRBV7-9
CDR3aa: CASSEQRVLAYERYF
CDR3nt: TGTGCCAGCAGTGAACAGCGGGTCCTCGCCTACGAGCGGTACTTC

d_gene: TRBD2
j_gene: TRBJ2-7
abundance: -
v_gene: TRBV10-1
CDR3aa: CASSEWETSGRRYEQYF
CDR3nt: TGCGCCAGCAGTGAGTGGGAGACTAGCGGGAGAAGGTACGAGCAGTACTTC

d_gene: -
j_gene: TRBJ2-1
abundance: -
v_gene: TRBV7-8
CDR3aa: CASSRRQDNEQFF
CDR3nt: TGTGCCAGCAGCCGAAGACAGGACAATGAGCAGTTCTTC

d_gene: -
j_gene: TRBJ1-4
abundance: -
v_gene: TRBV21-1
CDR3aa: CASSVPGIFNEKLFF
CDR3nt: TGTGCCAGCAGCGTACCAGGGATATTTAATGAAAAACTGTTTTTT

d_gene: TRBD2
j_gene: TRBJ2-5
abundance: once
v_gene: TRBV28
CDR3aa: CASSLMIGGGQETQYF
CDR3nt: TGTGCCAGCAGCTTAATGATTGGGGGGGGGCAAGAGACCCAGTACTTC

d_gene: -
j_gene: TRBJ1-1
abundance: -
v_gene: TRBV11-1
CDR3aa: CASSSFIRTEAFF
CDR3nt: TGTGCCAGCAGCTCGTTTATACGGACTGAAGCTTTCTTT